Following are 24 T cell receptor beta chains from one sample sequenced in a study of T cell responses to AZD1222 COVID-19 vaccine. This table comes from immunoSEQ multiplex PCR, and its TCRdb copy is limited to in-frame clones, with some not included. The table has roughly 140,000 clones, approximately 94% seen once. The input for sequencing was peripheral blood, taken on day 0 of AZD1222 vaccination. All receptors derive from an adult in good health.

V and J are TRBV5-1 and TRBJ2-7; D may be TRBD2 (6 bases). The CDR3 sequence is 13 residues long. V was pared by 1 base and J by 6 bases, with 11 bases between. Germline V gives CDR1 SGHRS, CDR2 YFSETQ. CDR3 DNA: TGCGCCAGCAGCTTGTTGGGGGGTAGCGAGCAGTACGTC. Its protein product is CASSLLGGSEQYV.

The rearrangement links TRBV11-2 to TRBJ1-6, with TRBD1 matching over 8 bases. Germline CDR1 SGHAT, CDR2 FQNNGV. V lost 1 base, J lost 13 bases, and 9 bases stayed unmatched. The CDR3 sequence is 15 residues long. The CDR3 sequence is CASSLGLDRVYPLHF. In nucleotides, the CDR3 is TGTGCCAGCAGCTTAGGTTTGGACAGGGTGTATCCCCTCCACTTT.

The rearrangement uses TRBV30 and TRBJ1-2; D not certain. V lost 3 bases and J lost 7, with 9 bases in between. CDR1 is GTSNPN, CDR2 SVGIG, per germline (reference sequence). There are 11 residues in the CDR3. Here the CDR3 DNA reads TGTGCCTGGAGCCCAGCGGTTGGCTACACCTTC. Translating it yields CAWSPAVGYTF.

The J gene is TRBJ2-4, the V gene TRBV12-3 or TRBV12-4; D possibly corresponds to TRBD1 (5 bases). The ends were cut back, 5 bases at V and 13 bases at J, with 18 bases in the middle. There are 13 residues in the CDR3. In nucleotides, the CDR3 is TGTGCCAGCAGTGACACCTCGCCAGGGCACCAGTACTTC. Translated, it gives CASSDTSPGHQYF.

This chain joins TRBV4-1 and TRBJ1-2, with 7 positions matching TRBD1. The CDR3 is 16 residues long. Germline assignment: CDR1 MGHRA and CDR2 YSYEKL. Unmatched junction bases numbered 13, after V lost 1 base and J lost 8 bases. DNA for the CDR3: TGCGCCAGCAGCCAAGTATCTGGACAGGACATCGGAGGCTACACCTTC. Protein: CASSQVSGQDIGGYTF.

The rearrangement joins TRBV6-5 to TRBJ1-3; no clear D. Germline V gene data show CDR1 as MNHEY and CDR2 as SVGAGI. V was clipped by 0 bases and J by 0 bases, with 6 bases between them. CDR3 length equals 15 residues. In DNA, the CDR3 is TGTGCCAGCAGTTACTCGTGGGACTCTGGAAACACCATATATTTT. The encoded protein is CASSYSWDSGNTIYF.

This clone showed up just once. The chain employs TRBV30 and TRBJ1-1, with D unresolved. Germline V gene data show CDR1 as GTSNPN and CDR2 as SVGIG (reference sequence). The CDR3 has 14 amino acids. V was cut by 0 bases and J by 5 bases, with 13 bases left in between. Here the CDR3 reads CAWSVPFRVTEAFF. The CDR3 DNA follows: TGTGCCTGGAGTGTTCCGTTCCGCGTGACTGAAGCTTTCTTT.

The V and J genes are TRBV2 and TRBJ2-5; 10 bases agree with TRBD2. CDR3 length: 16 amino acids. The germline CDR1 and CDR2 sequences are SNHLY and FYNNEI. Losses at the gene ends were 2 bases for V and 4 bases for J; bases not matched to a gene: 7. The CDR3 DNA reads TGTGCCAGCAGTGAATCCAGCGGGGGGGCAGGAGAGACCCAGTACTTC. This codes for CASSESSGGAGETQYF.

The V and J genes are TRBV2 and TRBJ1-6; no clear D gene. The V end lost 7 bases, the J end lost 0 bases, and 16 bases lay between the germline ends. Germline values: CDR1 SNHLY, CDR2 FYNNEI. This CDR3 has 17 amino acids. The CDR3 loop reads CASTWEAKGSYNSPLHF. The CDR3 DNA reads as TGTGCCAGCACCTGGGAGGCAAAGGGCTCCTATAATTCACCCCTCCACTTT.

The rearrangement joins TRBV28 to TRBJ1-6, with D possibly being TRBD1 (5 bases). The germline CDR1 and CDR2 sequences are MDHEN and SYDVKM. This CDR3 comprises 15 residues. Trimming stripped 4 bases from V and 8 bases from J, with 15 bases between. The CDR3 reads CASSSAGGRYSPLHF. In DNA, the CDR3 is TGTGCCAGCAGTTCGGCGGGGGGTAGATATTCACCCCTCCACTTT.

The chain links TRBV11-2 to TRBJ1-6, with D unclear. The V gene lost 6 bases and the J gene lost 8 bases, with 20 bases spanning the gap. This CDR3 has 16 residues. Germline V gene lookup returns CDR1 SGHAT and CDR2 FQNNGV. The CDR3 region has the DNA TGTGCCAGCAGAGGCGTGCGAGGGAGTAAGGATTCACCCCTCCACTTT. This codes for CASRGVRGSKDSPLHF.

V and J are TRBV6-1 and TRBJ2-3; 7 bases agree with TRBD1. The CDR3 consists of 16 residues. The V gene's germline CDR1 is MNHNS and CDR2 SASEGT. Unmatched junction bases numbered 9, after V lost 0 bases and J lost 6 bases. This CDR3 is CASSEASGQGVDTQYF. CDR3 sequence (DNA): TGTGCCAGCAGTGAAGCAAGCGGTCAGGGGGTGGATACGCAGTATTTT.

The chain links TRBV10-3 to TRBJ1-6; TRBD1 matches at 7 bases. V shed 4 bases and J 0 bases; nucleotides not matched to a gene: 12. CDR1 ENHRY and CDR2 SYGVKD come from the germline V gene. The CDR3 has 19 residues. Here the CDR3 reads CAISGTRDSLSSYNSPLHF. The CDR3 DNA reads TGTGCCATCAGTGGGACCCGGGACAGCTTAAGCTCCTATAATTCACCCCTCCACTTT.

This chain uses TRBV4-1 with TRBJ1-5; perhaps TRBD1 as D (5 bases). Trimming left V 4 bases short and J 2 bases short, with 9 bases between. Looked up from germline, CDR1 is MGHRA and CDR2 is YSYEKL. The CDR3 length is 14 residues. CDR3 sequence reads: CASSPGAGNQPQHF. CDR3 DNA: TGCGCCAGCAGCCCTGGGGCAGGCAATCAGCCCCAGCATTTT.

This rearrangement joins TRBV4-1 to TRBJ1-2; 11 nucleotides agree with TRBD1. This CDR3 has 14 amino acids. CDR1 MGHRA and CDR2 YSYEKL come from the germline V gene. Unmatched junction bases numbered 1, after V lost 3 bases and J lost 4 bases. This CDR3 reads CASSQGQGGYGYTF. The CDR3 region has the DNA TGCGCCAGCAGCCAGGGACAGGGGGGCTATGGCTACACCTTC.

The chain employs TRBV3-1 (or the pseudogene TRBV3-2) and TRBJ2-4, with TRBD2 matching 8 bases. The CDR3 consists of 15 residues. V lost 4 bases, J lost 9 bases, and 11 bases stayed unmatched. Germline assignment: CDR1 LGHDT and CDR2 YNNKEL (reference sequence). In DNA, the CDR3 is TGTGCCAGCAGCCGAACTATTGGGGCGGGAGGCATTCAGTACTTC. This gives the protein CASSRTIGAGGIQYF.

A single count supports this clone. This chain uses TRBV19 with TRBJ2-2; D remains unclear. Trimming shortened V by 3 bases and J by 1 base, and 6 bases separated the two germline ends. Germline assignment: CDR1 LNHDA and CDR2 SQIVND (reference sequence). The CDR3 covers 14 residues. The CDR3 reads CASSIAGNTGELFF. The CDR3 DNA reads as TGTGCCAGTAGTATCGCAGGGAACACCGGGGAGCTGTTTTTT.

The V and J genes are TRBV12-3 or TRBV12-4 and TRBJ1-5, with D uncertain. The CDR3 sequence is 13 residues long. Trimming took off 8 bases at V and 5 bases at J, with 13 bases between the two ends. The CDR3 spells CASGNSSYQPQHF. DNA of the CDR3: TGTGCCAGCGGGAACAGTTCGTATCAGCCCCAGCATTTT.

The chain employs TRBV28 and TRBJ1-2; D is undetermined. This CDR3 spans 13 amino acids. CDR1 is MDHEN and CDR2 is SYDVKM in the germline V gene. V lost 5 bases, J lost 4 bases, and 11 bases lay in between. The CDR3 loop is CASSRADLYGYTF. Written as DNA, the CDR3 is TGTGCCAGCAGTCGAGCTGATCTCTATGGCTACACCTTC.

The genes are TRBV3-1 (or the pseudogene TRBV3-2) and TRBJ2-1; 10 bases fit TRBD1. The junction had 5 bases not matched to a gene; V was cut back by 6 bases and J by 3 bases. Per the germline V gene, CDR1 is LGHDT and CDR2 is YNNKEL (reference sequence). The CDR3 has 15 amino acids. CDR3: CASRDRGRSYNEQFF. DNA for the CDR3: TGTGCCAGCAGAGACAGGGGGCGCAGCTACAATGAGCAGTTCTTC.

This clone appeared a few times. The chain joins TRBV5-4 to TRBJ2-7; TRBD2 aligns across 11 bases. CDR3 length: 18 amino acids. V shed 1 base, J shed 2 bases, and the junction held 11 bases outside the gene matches. Germline V gives CDR1 SGHNT, CDR2 YYREEE (reference sequence). The CDR3 loop reads CASSLSSGRPLLTYEQYV. The CDR3 DNA reads as TGTGCCAGCAGCTTGTCTAGCGGGAGGCCACTTCTAACCTACGAGCAGTACGTC.

This clone was picked up one time. The chain joins TRBV4-1 to TRBJ2-2; 11 positions agree with TRBD2. The V gene end was trimmed by 1 base and the J gene end by 5 bases; junction bases not matched to a gene: 15. The CDR3 has 20 residues. Germline V gene lookup returns CDR1 MGHRA and CDR2 YSYEKL. The CDR3 region has the DNA TGCGCCAGCAGCCAAGTACTAGCGGGGGCCCTCGGGGTAAAAACCGGGGAGCTGTTTTTT. Translated, it gives CASSQVLAGALGVKTGELFF.

The chain uses TRBV5-6 and TRBJ1-1; tentative D call: TRBD1 (6 bases). Between the trimmed V and J ends, which lost 1 base and 0 bases, there was a span of 13 bases. Germline V lookup: CDR1 SGHDT, CDR2 YYEEEE. This CDR3 region has 16 residues. The CDR3 sequence is CASSLLYRVLNTEAFF. As DNA, the CDR3 is TGTGCCAGCAGCTTGCTTTACAGGGTTCTGAACACTGAAGCTTTCTTT.

The CDR3 sequence: CAWTDSSSYNSPLHF. Here the CDR3 DNA reads TGTGCATGGACAGACTCAAGCTCCTATAATTCACCCCTCCACTTT. The gene calls are TRBV2 and TRBJ1-6, with TRBD1 as a possible D gene (6 bases). The CDR3 is 15 residues long. Germline V CDR1 and CDR2: SNHLY, FYNNEI.